Below, 5 T cell receptor beta chains from the same sample are listed, as sequenced in a study of cytomegalovirus exposure and HLA in healthy donors. Sequencing used immunoSEQ multiplex PCR; TCRdb keeps in-frame clones, though not all of them. The table shows 250,000 or so clones, with roughly 89% occurring only once. Sequenced sample: PBMCs. Source of these receptors: a man younger than 30 in good health and CMV-seronegative.

The chain couples TRBV28 to TRBJ2-7; D possibly corresponds to TRBD2 (6 bases). V dropped 4 bases and J dropped 5 bases, with 12 bases sitting between them. The germline V gene has CDR1 MDHEN and CDR2 SYDVKM. This CDR3 region has 13 residues. The CDR3 nucleotides are TGTGCCAGCAGTTCCCAGGGAGGCGACGAGCAGTACTTC. It is translated as CASSSQGGDEQYF.

In regard to this clone: Additional DNA sequences in this sample encode the identical CDR3. The chain employs TRBV29-1 and TRBJ2-5, with TRBD1 matching 7 bases. The CDR3 consists of 12 residues. Germline V gives CDR1 SQVTM, CDR2 ANQGSEA. V gave up 4 bases and J gave up 5 bases; unmatched junction bases: 4. The CDR3 DNA follows: TGCAGCGTTGGGACAGGCGGGGAGACCCAGTACTTC. Translating it yields CSVGTGGETQYF.

V is TRBV23-1 and J is TRBJ1-6; the D is unclear. TRBV23-1 is known as an ORF, though its function is uncertain. The CDR3 runs to 21 residues. The V and J ends lost 0 bases and 10 bases respectively, with 31 bases between them. The CDR3 region is CASSQSSPRQSDFPSGSPLHF. The CDR3 DNA reads TGCGCCAGCAGTCAATCGTCTCCGAGACAAAGCGACTTTCCCTCGGGATCACCCCTCCACTTT.

The chain's CDR3 is CASRGRSLPGVRYEQYF. The DNA for the CDR3 is TGTGCCAGCAGAGGTCGCTCTCTCCCAGGGGTAAGGTACGAGCAGTACTTC. The chain recombines TRBV14 with TRBJ2-7; possibly TRBD1 for D (6 bases). The germline V gene encodes CDR1 SGHDN and CDR2 FVKESK. CDR3 size: 17 residues. Trimming left V 6 bases short and J 4 bases short, with 25 bases between.

The chain employs TRBV11-3 and TRBJ2-7; TRBD1 matches at 7 bases. The CDR3 loop spans 15 amino acids. J gave up 2 bases and V 2 bases, and 6 bases lay outside the gene matches. CDR1 is SGHNT, CDR2 YENEEA, per germline. As DNA, the CDR3 is TGTGCCAGCAGCTTACGCCCGGGACAGACCTACGAGCAGTACTTC. Translation gives CASSLRPGQTYEQYF.